This T cell receptor beta chain is from a study of cytomegalovirus exposure and HLA in healthy donors. Points on this clone: Its antigen is undetermined.

Findings and caveats of the study: Under in vitro conditions, a few CMV-associated chains were confirmed as specific for CMV antigens. Prior analysis indicated that the majority of TCR beta V segments exhibited productivity approximately 87% or approximately 30% of the time.

The CDR3 consists of 13 residues. The V segment lost 5 bases and the J segment 2 bases; nucleotides outside the gene matches: 1. The germline gives CDR1 MDHEN, CDR2 SYDVKM. The PCR ran on 60 Vbeta and 13 Jbeta primers. The method was immunoSEQ multiplex PCR; TCRdb's version includes in-frame clones alone and lacks a portion of them. Of about 150,000 clones in the sample, roughly 70% were seen once. The gene calls are TRBV28 and TRBJ2-5; 8 positions agree with TRBD2. The specimen sequenced was PBMCs. The sequence was obtained from a male donor in good health and CMV-seronegative. The chain's CDR3 is CASSPSGQETQYF. DNA for the CDR3: TGTGCCAGCAGTCCTAGCGGGCAAGAGACCCAGTACTTC. The full variable domain, rest sourced from reference TRBV28 and TRBJ2-5, is DVKVTQSSRYLVKRTGEKVFLECVQDMDHENMFWYRQDPGLGLRLIYFSYDVKMKEKGDIPEGYSVSREKKERFSLILESASTNQTSMYLCASSPSGQETQYFGPGTRLLVL.